This TCR beta chain was sequenced in a study of blood T cells in healthy people across ages. A second PCR of roughly 7 to 11 cycles used a sample-barcoded 5' primer and a J-beta primer mix. TCRdb used MiXCR to reprocess the 5' RACE reads, holding one entry per CDR3 protein. The sample has roughly 1.4 million distinct CDR3 sequences, 59% seen once. V lost 6 bases and J lost 3, with 15 bases in between. The CDR3 length is 14 residues. The germline V gene encodes CDR1 DFQATT and CDR2 SNEGSKA (reference sequence). This clonotype is a singleton in its sample. The chain links TRBV20-1 to TRBJ2-1; tentative D call: TRBD1 (6 bases). The sequenced sample was blood. The source of this sequence is a man between 18 and 29 years old in good health. The CDR3 loop reads CSATDRSVYNEQFF. The CDR3 region has the DNA TGCAGTGCAACCGACAGGTCGGTCTACAATGAGCAGTTCTTC.